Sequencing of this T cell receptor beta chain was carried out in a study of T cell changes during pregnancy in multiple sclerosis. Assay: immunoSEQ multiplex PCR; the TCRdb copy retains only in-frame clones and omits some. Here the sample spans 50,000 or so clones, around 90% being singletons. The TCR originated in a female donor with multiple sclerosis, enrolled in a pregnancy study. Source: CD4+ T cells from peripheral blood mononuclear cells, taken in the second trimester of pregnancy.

The DNA for the CDR3 is TGTGCCAGCAGCAGACTAGCGGGGGGGCCTCAGACGACCCAGTACTTC. Translated: CASSRLAGGPQTTQYF. This chain uses TRBV6-6 with TRBJ2-5; TRBD2 agrees at 14 bases. CDR3 length: 16 amino acids. The trim removed 6 bases at V and 7 bases at J, leaving 10 bases unmatched. Germline CDR1 and CDR2: MNHNY and SVGAGI (reference sequence).